This TCR beta chain stems from a study of OX40 agonist ivuxolimab in advanced cancers. The study's findings and limits: Averaging showed that CD8+ T cells had more expanded clones than CD4+ did.

Concerning this clone: Antigen: not known.

Assay used: immunoSEQ multiplex PCR; TCRdb lists only in-frame clones, some missing. The sample includes about 40,000 clones, approximately 90% of them seen just once. This CDR3 spans 20 amino acids. The sequences come from CD4+ or CD8+ T cells sorted from blood, collected in a trial of the OX40 agonist ivuxolimab. The source of this sequence is an adult with an advanced solid tumor such as melanoma, head and neck, liver or kidney cancer. This chain connects TRBV21-1 to TRBJ1-3. TRBV21-1 is tagged as a pseudogene. The CDR3 region is CASSKEVLGWPGCPGNTIYF. CDR3 coding DNA: TGTGCCAGCAGCAAAGAGGTTCTTGGGTGGCCAGGCTGTCCGGGGAACACCATATATTTT.